One sample yielded the 27 T cell receptor beta chains listed below, sequenced in a study of CD8 T cells in ankylosing spondylitis. MiXCR, applied by TCRdb to the 5' RACE reads, yields one record per CDR3 protein. This table holds a few hundred thousand distinct CDR3 sequences, about 10% found once. The sequenced material came from blood, either unsorted or a sorted T cell fraction (not recorded which). The receptors derive from a male donor with ankylosing spondylitis or in good health (not recorded which).

The V gene is TRBV5-1, the J gene TRBJ2-2; D assignment may be TRBD1 or TRBD2 (5 bases each). Germline CDR1 reads SGHRS; CDR2 reads YFSETQ. The CDR3 has 16 amino acids. The V end lost 1 base, the J end lost 5 bases, and 15 bases lay between the germline ends. The CDR3 spells CASSLLGVPTTGELFF. Here the CDR3 DNA reads TGCGCCAGCAGCTTGTTGGGGGTCCCGACTACCGGGGAGCTGTTTTTT.

This clonotype has more than one count but fewer than ten. CDR3 loop: CASSSPPGTEAFF. Written as DNA, the CDR3 is TGCGCCAGCAGCTCACCGCCCGGGACTGAAGCTTTCTTT. This sequence joins TRBV5-1 and TRBJ1-1; no reliable D call. Trimming took off 3 bases at V and 5 bases at J, with 11 bases between the two ends. Germline V lookup: CDR1 SGHRS, CDR2 YFSETQ. The CDR3 extends over 13 amino acids.

This clonotype was recorded many times. The J gene is TRBJ2-6, the V gene TRBV15; D remains ambiguous. V lost 1 base, J lost 1 base, and 5 bases lay in between. There are 15 residues in the CDR3. Per germline, CDR1 LNHNV and CDR2 YYDKDF (reference sequence). The CDR3 loop is CATSRAVSGANVLTF. The CDR3 region has the DNA TGTGCCACCAGCAGAGCAGTATCTGGGGCCAACGTCCTGACTTTC.

This clonotype was seen repeatedly, ten times or more. The chain carries TRBV27 and TRBJ2-3, with D maybe TRBD2 (5 bases). The V gene's germline CDR1 is MNHEY and CDR2 SMNVEV (reference sequence). The CDR3 is made up of 14 amino acids. The germline V and J ends were trimmed by 2 bases and 6 bases, with 12 bases remaining between them. CDR3 protein: CASSLGRAWDTQYF. The CDR3 DNA is TGTGCCAGCAGTTTAGGGCGGGCCTGGGATACGCAGTATTTT.

This clonotype was seen ten or more times. The genes are TRBV6-5 and TRBJ2-3, with D uncertain. The CDR3 consists of 14 residues. In germline, CDR1 is MNHEY, CDR2 SVGAGI. V lost 7 bases and J lost 0, with 11 bases in between. CDR3 DNA: TGTGCCAGCAAGATTGGGCAGAGCACAGATACGCAGTATTTT. It is translated as CASKIGQSTDTQYF.

This clonotype was seen ten or more times. This chain connects TRBV5-1 to TRBJ2-1; no clear D. Per germline, CDR1 SGHRS and CDR2 YFSETQ. Trimming removed 0 bases at V and 8 bases at J, with 6 bases between. This CDR3 has 12 residues. The DNA for the CDR3 is TGCGCCAGCAGCTTGGGGTCCCATGAGCAGTTCTTC. The encoded protein is CASSLGSHEQFF.

This clonotype was seen a few times. The chain combines TRBV3-1 with TRBJ1-5; no clear D. The CDR3 has 14 amino acids. The V end lost 1 base, the J end lost 4 bases, and 8 bases lay between the germline ends. CDR1 is LGHDT, CDR2 YNNKEL, per germline (reference sequence). The chain's CDR3 is CASSQGAGNQPQHF. CDR3 DNA: TGTGCCAGCAGCCAAGGGGCCGGTAATCAGCCCCAGCATTTT.

The chain recombines TRBV20-1 with TRBJ2-3, with 8 bases fitting TRBD2. This CDR3 has 16 amino acids. Per the germline V gene, CDR1 is DFQATT and CDR2 is SNEGSKA (reference sequence). The V gene end was trimmed by 3 bases and the J gene end by 4 bases; junction bases not matched to a gene: 12. CDR3 in amino acids: CSARGLNSGDSDTQYF. CDR3 nucleotide sequence: TGCAGTGCTAGGGGGTTGAATAGCGGGGACTCAGATACGCAGTATTTT.

At least ten counts were recorded for this clonotype. A read error is possible here, since a much larger clone lies one base away. The rearrangement uses TRBV5-1 and TRBJ2-2; D is uncertain. The germline V gene has CDR1 SGHRS and CDR2 YFSETQ. The CDR3 has 12 amino acids. The germline V and J ends were trimmed by 0 bases and 6 bases, with 3 bases remaining between them. CDR3 residues: CASSLDPGELFF. CDR3 nucleotide sequence: TGCGCCAGCAGCTTGGATCCCGGGGAGCTGTTTTTT. Based on the CDR3 plus reference TRBV5-1 and TRBJ2-2, the full variable domain is KAGVTQTPRYLIKTRGQQVTLSCSPISGHRSVSWYQQTPGQGLQFLFEYFSETQRNKGNFPGRFSGRQFSNSRSEMNVSTLELGDSALYLCASSLDPGELFFGEGSRLTVL.

This clonotype was observed many times. This rearrangement joins TRBV7-6 to TRBJ1-1; D not certain. Germline V gene sequence: CDR1 SGHVS, CDR2 FNYEAQ. The CDR3 contains 12 residues. V lost 5 bases and J lost 1, with 5 bases in between. CDR3 nucleotides: TGTGCCAGCAGCCACCCGAACACTGAAGCTTTCTTT. This codes for CASSHPNTEAFF.

In this sample, this clonotype turned up many times. The rearrangement joins TRBV12-3 or TRBV12-4 to TRBJ2-1, with 8 bases that match TRBD1. V dropped 11 bases and J dropped 9; count of bases not matched to a gene: 9. The CDR3 covers 12 residues. The CDR3 DNA reads TGTGCCTTAGGACAGGGACTGGCTGAGCAGTTCTTC. It yields the protein CALGQGLAEQFF.

This clonotype was detected ten times or more. J is TRBJ2-7 and V is TRBV5-1; D perhaps matches TRBD2 (6 bases). Deletions cut 2 bases from V and 7 bases from J, with 10 bases between. There are 12 residues in the CDR3. Germline V lookup: CDR1 SGHRS, CDR2 YFSETQ. DNA of the CDR3: TGCGCCAGCAGCTTAAATGGACTAGAGCAGTACTTC. Translation: CASSLNGLEQYF.

This clonotype was detected only a few times. J is TRBJ2-2 and V is TRBV28; 7 nucleotides agree with TRBD1. Germline V gives CDR1 MDHEN, CDR2 SYDVKM. CDR3 length: 14 amino acids. J gave up 4 bases and V 8 bases, and 7 bases lay outside the gene matches. The CDR3 reads CASRQTGPTGELFF. The CDR3 region has the DNA TGTGCCAGCCGTCAGACAGGGCCCACCGGGGAGCTGTTTTTT.

This clonotype was counted ten times or more. V and J are TRBV6-1 and TRBJ2-7; TRBD1 agrees at 11 bases. In germline, CDR1 is MNHNS, CDR2 SASEGT. CDR3 length: 16 residues. Germline trimming cut 8 bases from V and 5 bases from J; bases unmatched to any gene: 14. The CDR3 here is CASSTPPGQGGHEQYF. The DNA for the CDR3 is TGTGCCAGCTCTACTCCGCCGGGACAGGGGGGTCACGAGCAGTACTTC.

This clonotype was recorded at least ten times. V is TRBV20-1 and J is TRBJ2-1; D remains unclear. The CDR3 sequence is 14 residues long. The ends were cut back, 0 bases at V and 5 bases at J, with 11 bases in the middle. CDR1 and CDR2 from the germline V gene are DFQATT and SNEGSKA (reference sequence). The CDR3 region has the DNA TGCAGTGCTAGAGATACGGCCATCGACAATGAGCAGTTCTTC. Translation gives CSARDTAIDNEQFF.

This clonotype was seen only a few times. The rearrangement uses TRBV7-3 and TRBJ2-4, with a tentative D call TRBD1 (7 bases). CDR3 length: 18 residues. Trimming stripped 4 bases from V and 6 bases from J, with 25 bases between. Germline CDR1 SGHTA, CDR2 FQGTGA. The CDR3 is CASSSPAGTASGRNIQYF. DNA for the CDR3: TGTGCCAGCAGCTCGCCCGCCGGGACAGCGTCCGGGAGAAACATTCAGTACTTC.

A few counts support this clonotype. The rearrangement uses TRBV27 and TRBJ2-1; TRBD2 agrees at 10 bases. The trim removed 3 bases at V and 6 bases at J, leaving 8 bases unmatched. Germline CDR1 is MNHEY and CDR2 is SMNVEV (reference sequence). This CDR3 region has 16 residues. The DNA of the CDR3 is TGTGCCAGCAGTTTTGTGGGACTAGCGTCGGGCAATGAGCAGTTCTTC. As protein: CASSFVGLASGNEQFF.

The sample holds a few counts of this clonotype. The chain carries TRBV3-1 and TRBJ2-1; the D gene is possibly TRBD1 (6 bases). Deletions cut 0 bases from V and 5 bases from J, with 29 bases between. CDR3 length: 21 amino acids. CDR1 and CDR2 (germline): LGHDT, YNNKEL (reference sequence). In DNA form, the CDR3 reads TGTGCCAGCAGCCAAGATCGATGGGGCCCCGCCTCCGGGACACCTAACAATGAGCAGTTCTTC. Its translation is CASSQDRWGPASGTPNNEQFF.

The sample holds a few counts of this clonotype. The chain combines TRBV7-2 with TRBJ2-1; tentatively, D is TRBD1 or TRBD2 (5 bases each). Looked up from germline, CDR1 is SGHTA and CDR2 is FQGNSA. V lost 5 bases and J lost 4, with 12 bases in between. The CDR3 has 14 residues. The CDR3 nucleotides read TGTGCCAGCAGCCCCCGGGACCAATACAATGAGCAGTTCTTC. This encodes CASSPRDQYNEQFF.

Ten or more counts support this clonotype. The chain uses TRBV5-1 and TRBJ2-7; either TRBD1 or TRBD2 may supply D (5 bases each). CDR3 length equals 13 residues. V lost 4 bases to trimming and J lost 1 base, with 9 bases between them. Germline loops: CDR1 SGHRS, CDR2 YFSETQ. For the CDR3, the DNA is TGCGCCAGCAGCCCGGGACGGTCCTACGAGCAGTACTTC. Its protein product is CASSPGRSYEQYF.

The rearrangement links TRBV2 to TRBJ1-1; perhaps TRBD1 as D (6 bases). The germline V gene has CDR1 SNHLY and CDR2 FYNNEI. Trimming shortened V by 6 bases and J by 2 bases, and 16 bases separated the two germline ends. There are 15 residues in the CDR3. CDR3 loop: CASSGTKGVNTEAFF. For the CDR3, the DNA is TGTGCCAGCAGCGGAACGAAGGGGGTTAACACTGAAGCTTTCTTT. The full variable domain, its missing parts supplied by reference TRBV2 and TRBJ1-1, is EPEVTQTPSHQVTQMGQEVILRCVPISNHLYFYWYRQILGQKVEFLVSFYNNEISEKSEIFDDQFSVERPDGSNFTLKIRSTKLEDSAMYFCASSGTKGVNTEAFFGQGTRLTVV.

This clonotype was counted a few times. This rearrangement joins TRBV10-1 to TRBJ2-5; D is possibly TRBD1 or TRBD2 (5 bases each). Between the trimmed V and J ends, which lost 2 bases and 11 bases, there was a span of 15 bases. The V gene's germline CDR1 is WNHNN and CDR2 SYGVQD (reference sequence). CDR3 size: 13 residues. CDR3: CASSEPGSRLQYF. Here the CDR3 DNA reads TGCGCCAGCAGTGAGCCAGGGTCAAGACTACAGTACTTC.

At least ten counts were recorded for this clonotype. One end of the junction varies from germline; a read error may be responsible. The chain recombines TRBV10-2 with TRBJ1-1; D is unresolved. Germline CDR1 is WSHSY and CDR2 is SAAADI. The CDR3 is made up of 12 amino acids. CDR3 bases: TGCGCCAGCAGTGAGTCAAGGACTGCAGCTTTCTTT. Its protein is CASSESRTAAFF.

In its sample, this clonotype was seen a few times. The V and J genes are TRBV9 and TRBJ2-6; D is possibly TRBD1 (6 bases). V lost 0 bases to trimming and J lost 2 bases, with 12 bases between them. The CDR3 extends over 17 amino acids. Germline lookup yields CDR1 SGDLS and CDR2 YYNGEE. In nucleotides, the CDR3 is TGTGCCAGCAGCGTAGATCACAGGGTAACTGGGGCCAACGTCCTGACTTTC. Translation gives CASSVDHRVTGANVLTF.

This clonotype has a count of ten or more. The V gene is TRBV20-1, the J gene TRBJ2-7, with a weak D call TRBD1 (5 bases). CDR1 and CDR2 from the germline V gene are DFQATT and SNEGSKA (reference sequence). Trimming took 0 bases from V and 3 from J, leaving 15 bases between them. This CDR3 comprises 15 residues. CDR3 DNA sequence: TGCAGTGCTAGAGATTTAGGGGCAGGGATCTACGAGCAGTACTTC. As protein: CSARDLGAGIYEQYF.

As for this clonotype: With a much larger clone just one base away, this may be a read error. The V and J genes are TRBV5-1 and TRBJ2-7; weak D call: TRBD2 (5 bases). The CDR3 totals 12 residues. The germline CDR1 and CDR2 sequences are SGHRS and YFSETQ. V lost 4 bases and J lost 7, with 12 bases in between. The DNA of the CDR3 is TGCGCCAGCAGCCCCGGACTTCCGGAGCAGTACTTC. It encodes CASSPGLPEQYF.

This clonotype was seen a handful of times. The genes are TRBV3-1 and TRBJ2-7, with TRBD1 as a possible D gene (5 bases). Trimming stripped 0 bases from V and 2 bases from J, with 8 bases between. The germline V gene encodes CDR1 LGHDT and CDR2 YNNKEL (reference sequence). There are 14 residues in the CDR3. The CDR3 nucleotides read TGTGCCAGCAGCCAAGACGACAGCCCCTACGAGCAGTACTTC. Amino acids: CASSQDDSPYEQYF.